The clone carrying this T cell receptor beta chain was counted many times. The source of the sample is a study of T cells in Graves' hyperthyroidism and ophthalmopathy. Germline lookup yields CDR1 MNHNS and CDR2 SASEGT. With 5 bases removed from V and 4 bases from J, the gap between germline ends came to 15 bases. The CDR3 is made up of 14 amino acids. Stability of Graves' hyperthyroidism was defined as absent ophthalmopathy progression within 18 months. The TCR beta CDR3 regions underwent amplification using RNA transcripts as the source. First-round RT-PCR of the TCR CDR3 relied on the HTBI primer set. In TCRdb, the multiplex PCR reads were re-called with MiXCR into one record per CDR3 protein. The sample yields 540,000 or so distinct CDR3 sequences, around 16% seen once.

This sequence joins TRBV6-1 and TRBJ2-7; D tentatively fits TRBD1 or TRBD2 (6 bases each). The specimen sequenced was blood. The receptor was isolated from a woman in her twenties or thirties with Graves' hyperthyroidism. The CDR3 bases are TGTGCCAGCAGTCGTCGTACAGGGACTTACGAGCAGTACTTC. Its protein product is CASSRRTGTYEQYF.